This TCR beta chain was recorded in a study of blood T cell repertoires in COVID-19. Study summary: COVID-19 samples collected from the United States, Italy and Spain covered acute and convalescent phases.

Germline V gene data show CDR1 as SGHTA and CDR2 as FQGNSA. The CDR3 consists of 15 residues. V lost 5 bases and J lost 4; bases outside the gene matches: 5. Measured with immunoSEQ multiplex PCR; TCRdb has only the in-frame clones, and not every one. The repertoire holds 200,000 to 300,000 clones, with more than 75% as singletons. The sample taken for sequencing was peripheral blood. The origin of this receptor is a woman aged 25 to 39 who had recovered from COVID-19. The J gene is TRBJ2-2, the V gene TRBV7-2; 9 nucleotides match TRBD2. Here the CDR3 reads CASSPAGGGTGELFF. As DNA, the CDR3 is TGTGCCAGCAGCCCGGCGGGGGGGGGCACCGGGGAGCTGTTTTTT.